Sequencing of this TCR beta chain was carried out in a study of T cell repertoires in cytomegalovirus infection (dated by TCRdb to the late 2010s). With regard to the full study: Alongside well-studied HLA-B-restricted epitopes, the peptide stimulations were aimed at recently identified HLA-C-restricted CMV epitopes, whose presentation resists viral immunomodulation. Because public TCR beta signatures pointed to carriage of CMV infection together with the matching HLA type, the HLA type of each donor mattered for the analysis.

The sample's treatment or condition label, decoded: in vitro stimulation with specific CMV peptide epitopes to enrich CMV-specific T cells. What the authors observed across the whole study: The ex vivo response was dominated by HLA-C-restricted CMV-specific TCR beta clonotypes, which also provided the single most frequent clonotype in two of eight donors. In both this cohort and an independent cohort of 352 donors, the cumulative frequency of public TCR beta family members distinguished carriers of CMV infection plus the relevant HLA type.

Including cysteine and phenylalanine, the CDR3 has 15 amino acids. Only the CDR3 portion is preserved as DNA: 45 bases, with reading frame beginning at the first base. V lost 0 bases and J lost 4 bases, and the count of bases not matched to a germline gene is 6. CDR1 is given as SGHDT and CDR2 as YYEEEE, both from the germline V gene. For this clonotype: Its antigen is currently not known. Base qualities are not at hand, and no much larger clone is one base apart.

The run used an Illumina HiSeq 1500. The public sequencing data were trimmed at Q25 with fastp and processed into clonotypes with MiXCR by TCRdb, which kept only in-frame beta chains. Under each unique CDR3 protein, matching rows form one entry showing the most common genes and DNA. The sample has about 310,000 distinct CDR3 sequences on record, just under 25% of them singletons. Together, the top ten hold roughly 14% of the sample. The sequence joins TRBV5-6 to TRBJ1-2; 7 junctional bases match TRBD1. Sequenced here: cultured PBMCs, sampled from culture after CMV antigen stimulation. This receptor was identified in a human donor in good health (CMV status not recorded). Some clones in this sample may be carry-over from other donors' samples. Here is the DNA: TGTGCCAGCAGCTTGGTGGGACAGAGCATCTATGGCTACACCTTC. Its protein is CASSLVGQSIYGYTF.